These T cell receptor beta chains were read from a single sample in a study of cytomegalovirus exposure and HLA in healthy donors. Assay used: immunoSEQ multiplex PCR; TCRdb lists only in-frame clones, some missing. The table has 100,000 to 150,000 clones, roughly 70% seen once; the top ten hold 3% to 4.5%. Sequencing was done on a sample of PBMCs. Receptors were obtained from a man between 25 and 39 years old in good health and CMV-seronegative. Both conserved end residues are part of each CDR3. A D gene is named only where the DNA matches it firmly. The size field is filled for only some rows; it gives once, few, many or a size class.

j_call | v_call | clone_size | d_call | cdr3_nt | cdr3_aa
TRBJ2-3 | TRBV7-9 | - | - | TGTGCCAGCAGCTTAGTTCCCGGAGATACGCAGTATTTT | CASSLVPGDTQYF
TRBJ1-2 | TRBV28 | - | - | TGTGCCAGCAGCGGTCATGGCTATGGCTACACCTTC | CASSGHGYGYTF
TRBJ2-3 | TRBV7-6 | few | TRBD2 | TGTGCCAGCAGCCTGGGACTAGCGGATAGCACAGATACGCAGTATTTT | CASSLGLADSTDTQYF
TRBJ2-3 | TRBV15 | - | - | TGTGCCACCAGCAGAGCGGGCGGGGAGACAGATACGCAGTATTTT | CATSRAGGETDTQYF
TRBJ1-6 | TRBV4-1 | once | - | TGCGCCAGCAGCTCCGCCGACGGGTTTACGCGGGACCTCCACTTT | CASSSADGFTRDLHF
TRBJ1-2 | TRBV6-1 | few | - | TGTGCCAGGGGAGACAGGAACTATGGCTACACCTTC | CARGDRNYGYTF
TRBJ1-2 | TRBV6-5 | once | - | TGTGCCAGCACGGGGGATGGCTACACCTTC | CASTGDGYTF
TRBJ1-5 | TRBV7-9 | - | TRBD1 | TGTGCCAGCAGCTCAACGGACAGGGTGAGTCAGCCCCAGCATTTT | CASSSTDRVSQPQHF
TRBJ2-7 | TRBV5-4 | few | - | TGTGCCAGCAGCGCGCCAGGGGTCCGCTCCTACGAGCAGTACTTC | CASSAPGVRSYEQYF
TRBJ1-3 | TRBV7-9 | - | - | TGTGCCAGCAGCTTCCAGGGTACCTCTGGAAACACCATATATTTT | CASSFQGTSGNTIYF
TRBJ1-2 | TRBV19 | - | - | TGTGCCAGTAAGAAGGCAGGGCTTTTGGATGGCTACACCTTC | CASKKAGLLDGYTF
TRBJ2-5 | TRBV5-1 | - | TRBD2 | TGCGCCAGCAGCTTTGGGACTAGCGGGGACGGGGAGACCCAGTACTTC | CASSFGTSGDGETQYF
TRBJ2-7 | TRBV5-5 | - | - | TGTGCCAGCAGCTTGAAGGTCCTACTACGCGGCGAGCAGTACTTC | CASSLKVLLRGEQYF
TRBJ2-2 | TRBV4-3 | - | TRBD2 | TGCGCCAGCAGCCAAGCTTTGACTAGCGGGGGGTCGAACACCGGGGAGCTGTTTTTT | CASSQALTSGGSNTGELFF
TRBJ1-1 | TRBV6-1 | - | TRBD1 | TGTGCCAGCAGTGCCCAGGGGGCTACTGAAGCTTTCTTT | CASSAQGATEAFF
TRBJ1-2 | TRBV28 | - | - | TGTGCCAGCAGTTGGGCCGGACAGCTATTGGCCTCTAACTATGGCTACACCTTC | CASSWAGQLLASNYGYTF
TRBJ2-1 | TRBV18 | - | TRBD2 | TGTGCCAGCTCTCCCTATGCGGGGGACTACAATGAGCAGTTCTTC | CASSPYAGDYNEQFF
TRBJ2-2 | TRBV5-6 | - | - | TGTGCCAGCAGCTTGGCCGGTAACACCGGGGAGCTGTTTTTT | CASSLAGNTGELFF
TRBJ2-5 | TRBV18 | - | - | TGTGCCAGCTCACAAAGCCAGACCCAGTACTTC | CASSQSQTQYF
TRBJ2-1 | TRBV6-5 | - | - | TGTGCCAGCAGTCGACTAGGGGACAATGAGCAGTTCTTC | CASSRLGDNEQFF
TRBJ2-5 | TRBV19 | - | TRBD2 | TGTGCCAGTAGTACCCCACTAGCGGGGGGGCCTGGGGAGACCCAGTACTTC | CASSTPLAGGPGETQYF
TRBJ2-7 | TRBV5-5 | - | TRBD1 | TGTGCCAGCAGCTCGGGACAGAACTACGAGCAGTACTTC | CASSSGQNYEQYF
TRBJ2-7 | TRBV6-6 | few | TRBD1 | TGTGCCAGCAGCTGGGACAGGGCGGACGAGCAGTACTTC | CASSWDRADEQYF
TRBJ2-7 | TRBV28 | - | - | TGTGCCAGCAGTTTATGGGACTCAAGATTTACCCGCGAGCAGTACTTC | CASSLWDSRFTREQYF
TRBJ1-3 | TRBV9 | - | TRBD1 | TGTGCCAGCAGCACCCCGGGACAGCGAAACACCATATATTTT | CASSTPGQRNTIYF
TRBJ2-3 | TRBV27 | - | TRBD2 | TGTGCCAGCAGCGAGCGGGGGGGCTGGACAGATACGCAGTATTTT | CASSERGGWTDTQYF
TRBJ2-7 | TRBV10-3 | once | - | TGTGCCATCGGGGGCACAGTACAGGGTCCCTACGAGCAGTACTTC | CAIGGTVQGPYEQYF
TRBJ1-5 | TRBV2 | - | - | TGTGCCAGCACCAATCAGGGACAAGTCAATCAGCCCCAGCATTTT | CASTNQGQVNQPQHF
TRBJ1-5 | TRBV5-6 | once | TRBD1 | TGTGCCAGCAGCGATATGAGGACAGGGAGTCAGCCCCAGCATTTT | CASSDMRTGSQPQHF